The present T cell receptor (beta chain) was sequenced within a study of blood T cell repertoires in COVID-19. The CDR3 loop spans 12 amino acids. V lost 5 bases to trimming and J lost 7 bases, with 12 bases between them. The V gene's germline CDR1 is MNHEY and CDR2 SMNVEV (reference sequence). As processed by the authors: It was from reference gene primer amplification that nucleated cell counts were estimated. Produced via immunoSEQ multiplex PCR; TCRdb's table is partial and in-frame only. V and J calls and clone size follow that table, whereas D and trimming were derived from the DNA. The table has a few hundred thousand clones, 86% seen once.

The sequencing sample was made of peripheral blood. The chain carries TRBV27 and TRBJ2-7; D may be TRBD2 (6 bases). The source of this sequence is a man aged 40-49 years who had recovered from COVID-19. CDR3 nucleotide sequence: TGTGCCAGCAGTCACAATGCGGGGGAGCAGTACTTC. Its translation is CASSHNAGEQYF.